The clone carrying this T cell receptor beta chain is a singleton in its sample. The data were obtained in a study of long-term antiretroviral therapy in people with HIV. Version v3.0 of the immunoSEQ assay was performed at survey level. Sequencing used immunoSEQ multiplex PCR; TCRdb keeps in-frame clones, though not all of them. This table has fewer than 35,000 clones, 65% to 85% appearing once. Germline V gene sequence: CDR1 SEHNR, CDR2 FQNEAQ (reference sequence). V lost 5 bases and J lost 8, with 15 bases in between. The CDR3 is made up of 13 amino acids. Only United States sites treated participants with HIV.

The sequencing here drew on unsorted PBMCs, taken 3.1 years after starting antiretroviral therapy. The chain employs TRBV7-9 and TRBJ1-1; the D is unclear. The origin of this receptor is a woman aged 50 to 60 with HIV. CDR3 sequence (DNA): TGTGCCAGCAGCCAATCTAGTCTCTACGAAGCTTTCTTT. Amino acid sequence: CASSQSSLYEAFF.